These T cell receptor beta chains were read from a single sample in a study of T cells in tuberculosis. Clones were sequenced by immunoSEQ multiplex PCR, and TCRdb holds only the in-frame ones, with some missing. This table holds approximately 40,000 clones, approximately 93% found once. The sequencing here drew on PBMCs, taken at tuberculosis diagnosis. The source of these receptors is an adult with tuberculosis. The CDR3 runs from the conserved cysteine through the conserved F or W. Each record gives: J gene, clone size, V gene, D gene, CDR3 DNA, CDR3 protein. The D gene is left open where the match is weak. Only some rows state a clone size, as once, few, many or a class for expanded clones.

j_gene: TRBJ2-3
abundance: .
v_gene: TRBV28
d_gene: TRBD2
CDR3nt: TGTGCCAGCAGTTTAAGGCTAGCGGGGGGGCCCGATACGCAGTATTTT
CDR3aa: CASSLRLAGGPDTQYF

j_gene: TRBJ2-7
abundance: .
v_gene: TRBV30
d_gene: .
CDR3nt: TGTGCCTGGAGTGTTCTGGGGAGCGAGCAGTACTTC
CDR3aa: CAWSVLGSEQYF

j_gene: TRBJ2-7
abundance: few
v_gene: TRBV6-4
d_gene: .
CDR3nt: TGTGCCAGCAGTGCCGTATCCGGGGGACCCTACGAGCAGTACTTC
CDR3aa: CASSAVSGGPYEQYF

j_gene: TRBJ2-7
abundance: .
v_gene: TRBV30
d_gene: .
CDR3nt: TGTGCCTGGAGTGGCGGGGCGGTGAGCTCCTACGAGCAGTACTTC
CDR3aa: CAWSGGAVSSYEQYF

j_gene: TRBJ2-7
abundance: .
v_gene: TRBV6-6
d_gene: TRBD1
CDR3nt: TGTGCCAGCAGTCGCCGGGACAGCTACGAGCAGTACTTC
CDR3aa: CASSRRDSYEQYF

j_gene: TRBJ1-6
abundance: .
v_gene: TRBV12-5
d_gene: TRBD1
CDR3nt: TGTGCTAGTGGTACAGAGCGGAAGGACAGGGAGGCTGGTTCACCCCTCCACTTT
CDR3aa: CASGTERKDREAGSPLHF

j_gene: TRBJ1-1
abundance: .
v_gene: TRBV12-5
d_gene: .
CDR3nt: TGTGCTAGTGGTTTGGGGGGGCGGAGTGAAGCTTTCTTT
CDR3aa: CASGLGGRSEAFF

j_gene: TRBJ1-5
abundance: .
v_gene: TRBV7-2
d_gene: .
CDR3nt: TGTGCCAGCAGCCCAAGAGCGGGGTTCAATGGCAATCAGCCCCAGCATTTT
CDR3aa: CASSPRAGFNGNQPQHF

j_gene: TRBJ2-2
abundance: .
v_gene: TRBV6-1
d_gene: TRBD1
CDR3nt: TGTGCCAGCAGTGGGACAGGGAGAGCCACCGGGGAGCTGTTTTTT
CDR3aa: CASSGTGRATGELFF

j_gene: TRBJ1-1
abundance: .
v_gene: TRBV5-6
d_gene: .
CDR3nt: TGTGCCAGCAGCTTAGGACAGCGACAAGTGGACACTGAAGCTTTCTTT
CDR3aa: CASSLGQRQVDTEAFF

j_gene: TRBJ2-5
abundance: .
v_gene: TRBV9
d_gene: .
CDR3nt: TGTGCCAGCAGCGTCGGACTCCGAGGGGAGACCCAGTACTTC
CDR3aa: CASSVGLRGETQYF

j_gene: TRBJ2-2
abundance: few
v_gene: TRBV19
d_gene: .
CDR3nt: TGTTCCAGTGCGCCCAGTGGGCCGGGAACCGGGGAGCTGTTTTTT
CDR3aa: CSSAPSGPGTGELFF

j_gene: TRBJ1-1
abundance: few
v_gene: TRBV4-1
d_gene: TRBD1
CDR3nt: TGCGCCAGCAGCCAACCTCGACAGGGGCAGTCTGAAGCTTTCTTT
CDR3aa: CASSQPRQGQSEAFF

j_gene: TRBJ2-3
abundance: .
v_gene: TRBV18
d_gene: TRBD2
CDR3nt: TGTGCCAGCTCACTGAACGCCGGGGGGGCGGGAGATACGCAGTATTTT
CDR3aa: CASSLNAGGAGDTQYF

j_gene: TRBJ2-7
abundance: .
v_gene: TRBV2
d_gene: .
CDR3nt: TGTGCCAGCAGTGAAATCGGGGAATGGTACTTC
CDR3aa: CASSEIGEWYF

j_gene: TRBJ1-1
abundance: .
v_gene: TRBV4-2
d_gene: .
CDR3nt: TGTGCCAGCAGCCACTCTACAGGGCGGGAGACTGAAGCTTTCTTT
CDR3aa: CASSHSTGRETEAFF

j_gene: TRBJ1-5
abundance: once
v_gene: TRBV5-1
d_gene: TRBD1
CDR3nt: TGCGCCAGCAGCCCGGGGACAGGGGATAGCAATCAGCCCCAGCATTTT
CDR3aa: CASSPGTGDSNQPQHF

j_gene: TRBJ2-1
abundance: .
v_gene: TRBV5-1
d_gene: .
CDR3nt: TGCGCCAGCAGCTTGACTAACGGGAATGAGCAGTTCTTC
CDR3aa: CASSLTNGNEQFF

j_gene: TRBJ1-2
abundance: .
v_gene: TRBV30
d_gene: .
CDR3nt: TGTGCCAGGAGAATAAGCCGCGGTACGATCGGCTACACCTTC
CDR3aa: CARRISRGTIGYTF

j_gene: TRBJ2-1
abundance: .
v_gene: TRBV10-1
d_gene: TRBD2
CDR3nt: TGCGCCAGCAGTCGTTCCGGGACTAGCGGGGGTTTCAATGAGCAGTTCTTC
CDR3aa: CASSRSGTSGGFNEQFF

j_gene: TRBJ2-1
abundance: few
v_gene: TRBV30
d_gene: TRBD1
CDR3nt: TGTGCCTGGAGGGGGGGACAGGGCGGCGATGAGCAGTTCTTC
CDR3aa: CAWRGGQGGDEQFF

j_gene: TRBJ1-5
abundance: once
v_gene: TRBV19
d_gene: TRBD1
CDR3nt: TGTGCCAGTAGTATCGGCAGGGGGTTTTCTCAGCCCCAGCATTTT
CDR3aa: CASSIGRGFSQPQHF

j_gene: TRBJ2-5
abundance: .
v_gene: TRBV29-1
d_gene: TRBD2
CDR3nt: TGCAGCACGGGGGGGGCGAAAAGGTGGGAGACCCAGTACTTC
CDR3aa: CSTGGAKRWETQYF

j_gene: TRBJ2-7
abundance: .
v_gene: TRBV5-8
d_gene: TRBD1
CDR3nt: TGTGCCAGCATCCTCCCCAGGGGGCGTTCCTACGAGCAGTACTTC
CDR3aa: CASILPRGRSYEQYF

j_gene: TRBJ2-1
abundance: .
v_gene: TRBV6-4
d_gene: TRBD2
CDR3nt: TGTGCCAGCAGTGACGCTAGCGGGGGGTTTGATGAGCAGTTCTTC
CDR3aa: CASSDASGGFDEQFF

j_gene: TRBJ1-4
abundance: .
v_gene: TRBV7-9
d_gene: .
CDR3nt: TGTGCCAGCAGCTTTTTCCCCAGTATTAGCGAAAAACTGTTTTTT
CDR3aa: CASSFFPSISEKLFF

j_gene: TRBJ1-2
abundance: .
v_gene: TRBV25-1
d_gene: TRBD1
CDR3nt: TGTGCCAGCAGTGAACGAATGACAGGGGTTAGCGGCTACACCTTC
CDR3aa: CASSERMTGVSGYTF

j_gene: TRBJ1-1
abundance: .
v_gene: TRBV19
d_gene: .
CDR3nt: TGTGCCAGTAGTGAGGGTTTGAACACTGAAGCTTTCTTT
CDR3aa: CASSEGLNTEAFF

j_gene: TRBJ1-5
abundance: .
v_gene: TRBV7-8
d_gene: TRBD1
CDR3nt: TGTGCCAGCAGCCGACAAAACAGGGGGGGCAGTGGGTCCCAGCATTTT
CDR3aa: CASSRQNRGGSGSQHF

j_gene: TRBJ1-3
abundance: .
v_gene: TRBV30
d_gene: TRBD1
CDR3nt: TGTGCCTGGAGCCGTCCCGGGACAGTCAACACCATATATTTT
CDR3aa: CAWSRPGTVNTIYF

j_gene: TRBJ1-1
abundance: once
v_gene: TRBV6-5
d_gene: TRBD1
CDR3nt: TGTGCCAGCATTTCAGGGGGGAGGACTGAAGCTTTCTTT
CDR3aa: CASISGGRTEAFF

j_gene: TRBJ1-6
abundance: once
v_gene: TRBV4-3
d_gene: TRBD1
CDR3nt: TGCGCCAGCAGCCAAGTAGGGACAGGGAACCGACCTAGTTATAATTCACCCCTCCACTTT
CDR3aa: CASSQVGTGNRPSYNSPLHF

j_gene: TRBJ1-1
abundance: .
v_gene: TRBV4-1
d_gene: TRBD1
CDR3nt: TGCGCCAGCAGCCAACCGACAGGGCTGAACACTGAAGCTTTCTTT
CDR3aa: CASSQPTGLNTEAFF

j_gene: TRBJ1-6
abundance: .
v_gene: TRBV2
d_gene: TRBD1
CDR3nt: TGTGCCAGCAGGGACTCCGGAGGGGGCAACAAAGTCCACTTT
CDR3aa: CASRDSGGGNKVHF

j_gene: TRBJ2-7
abundance: .
v_gene: TRBV11-3
d_gene: .
CDR3nt: TGTGCCAGCAGCGACAGAATTTACGAGCAGTACTTC
CDR3aa: CASSDRIYEQYF

j_gene: TRBJ1-6
abundance: .
v_gene: TRBV5-6
d_gene: .
CDR3nt: TGTGCCAGCAGACGAAGACAGACCTCCTATAATTCACCCCTCCACTTT
CDR3aa: CASRRRQTSYNSPLHF

j_gene: TRBJ2-3
abundance: .
v_gene: TRBV2
d_gene: TRBD2
CDR3nt: TGTGCCAGCAGTGGTACGGGGGGATACACAGATACGCAGTATTTT
CDR3aa: CASSGTGGYTDTQYF

j_gene: TRBJ2-4
abundance: .
v_gene: TRBV25-1
d_gene: .
CDR3nt: TGTGCCAGCAGTGAGCCCGGCAGGGGCGTTGCCAAAAACATTCAGTACTTC
CDR3aa: CASSEPGRGVAKNIQYF

j_gene: TRBJ2-3
abundance: .
v_gene: TRBV6-5
d_gene: TRBD1
CDR3nt: TGTGCCAGCAGTTACTCGAGGCAGGGGGCCGGGGATACGCAGTATTTT
CDR3aa: CASSYSRQGAGDTQYF